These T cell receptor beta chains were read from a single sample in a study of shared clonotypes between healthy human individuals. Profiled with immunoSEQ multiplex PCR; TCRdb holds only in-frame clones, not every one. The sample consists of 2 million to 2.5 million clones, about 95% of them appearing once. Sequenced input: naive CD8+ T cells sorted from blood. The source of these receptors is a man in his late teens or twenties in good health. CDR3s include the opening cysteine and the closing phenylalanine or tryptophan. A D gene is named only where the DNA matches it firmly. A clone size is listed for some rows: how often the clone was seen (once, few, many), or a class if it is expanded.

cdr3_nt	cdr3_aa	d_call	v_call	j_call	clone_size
TGTGCCAGCAGCTTGGGCGGTAGCGGAGGGGGTGAGCAGTACTTC	CASSLGGSGGGEQYF	NA	TRBV5-4	TRBJ2-7	NA
TGTGCCAGCAGTTGGACTAGCGGCCCCTACGAGCAGTACTTC	CASSWTSGPYEQYF	TRBD2	TRBV7-9	TRBJ2-7	NA
TGTGCCTGGAGTGAGACAGGGGGATTGGATGGCTACACCTTC	CAWSETGGLDGYTF	TRBD1	TRBV30	TRBJ1-2	NA
TGTGCCAGCAAGGGTTGGTCCTCTGGCTACACCTTC	CASKGWSSGYTF	NA	TRBV6-5	TRBJ1-2	once
TGCGCCAGCAGCCAAGATCTCCGCACAGTGGGCGCGGTAGGCTACACCTTC	CASSQDLRTVGAVGYTF	NA	TRBV4-1	TRBJ1-2	NA
TGTGCCAGCAGCCAGGGGACAGGGAGCTTACGGGAGCAGTACTTC	CASSQGTGSLREQYF	TRBD1	TRBV28	TRBJ2-7	NA
TGCGCCAGCAGCCATCGCCCGACAGAGATGAACACTGAAGCTTTCTTT	CASSHRPTEMNTEAFF	NA	TRBV4-3	TRBJ1-1	NA
TGCGCCAGCAGCCACCTACAGGGTTCGGAGCAGTACTTC	CASSHLQGSEQYF	NA	TRBV4-1	TRBJ2-7	NA
TGTGCCAGCAGGTCCGGGACAGGGATGCAGCCCCAGCATTTT	CASRSGTGMQPQHF	TRBD1	TRBV6-5	TRBJ1-5	NA
TGTGCCAGCAGCTACTCAGCGGGAGGCGAGCAGTACTTC	CASSYSAGGEQYF	TRBD2	TRBV5-6	TRBJ2-7	NA
TGTGCCAGCAGCGACCCTAGCGGAGGCCCCACAGATACGCAGTATTTT	CASSDPSGGPTDTQYF	TRBD2	TRBV7-9	TRBJ2-3	NA
TGTGCCAGCAGCCCCGAGGGGATCAGTACAGATACGCAGTATTTT	CASSPEGISTDTQYF	NA	TRBV9	TRBJ2-3	NA
TGTGCCAGCAGCCCGAGGGTCCAAGAGACCCAGTACTTC	CASSPRVQETQYF	NA	TRBV5-4	TRBJ2-5	NA
TGTGCCAGCAGCCAAGGGGTAACAGGGGAAAATCGCGAGCAGTACTTC	CASSQGVTGENREQYF	TRBD1	TRBV4-2	TRBJ2-7	NA
TGTGCCAGCTCAGTACAGCAGGACCGAGGAAACACCATATATTTT	CASSVQQDRGNTIYF	NA	TRBV18	TRBJ1-3	once
TGTGCCATCAACGACCCGGGACTCCCAGATACGCAGTATTTT	CAINDPGLPDTQYF	NA	TRBV10-3	TRBJ2-3	NA
TGTGCCAGCAGTGAAGGACGGACGTACCAAGAGACCCAGTACTTC	CASSEGRTYQETQYF	NA	TRBV6-1	TRBJ2-5	NA
TGTGCCAGCAGTGAATACCCAAGGGGGCATAGTCAGCCCCAGCATTTT	CASSEYPRGHSQPQHF	TRBD1	TRBV6-1	TRBJ1-5	NA
TGTGCCAGCAGCGTAGGGGCCCCCACAGGGAGAGAAGCTAACTATGGCTACACCTTC	CASSVGAPTGREANYGYTF	NA	TRBV9	TRBJ1-2	once
TGCGCCAGCAGCCAAGCCGACGGATACACTGAAGCTTTCTTT	CASSQADGYTEAFF	NA	TRBV4-1	TRBJ1-1	NA